This T cell receptor (beta chain) appears in the sequencing data of a study of cytomegalovirus exposure and HLA in healthy donors. Study results and limitations: Cytomegalovirus-associated TCR beta chains were listed, numbering 164. In vitro assays verified that three CMV-associated chains recognized CMV antigens specifically.

Clones were read by immunoSEQ multiplex PCR, and TCRdb kept only the in-frame ones, dropping some. This sample has some 120,000 clones, with approximately 92% found just once. Details on this clone: Its target is not known.

Material for sequencing was PBMCs. The origin of this receptor is a woman under 30 in good health and CMV-seronegative.

CDR3 loop: CASSLGYRQTDTQYF. In nucleotides, the CDR3 is TGCGCCAGCAGCTTGGGGTACCGACAAACAGATACGCAGTATTTT. The V call is TRBV5-1, the J call TRBJ2-3, with unresolved D. The CDR3 sequence is 15 residues long. CDR1 is SGHRS, CDR2 YFSETQ, per germline. Trimming pared 0 bases from V and 3 bases from J, leaving 11 bases between.